The clone carrying this T cell receptor beta chain was recorded a few times. This sample is drawn from a study of blood T cells in healthy people across ages. About the research overall: Every two T cells gave about one barcoded beta molecule via template switching.

CDR1 is MGHRA, CDR2 YSYEKL, per germline. The CDR3 sequence is 16 residues long. Trimming pared 5 bases from V and 2 bases from J, leaving 16 bases between. Donor samples were obtained from healthy Caucasian individuals from Russia, aged roughly 6 to 95. Every donor provided around 10 milliliters of peripheral blood. The authors ran a second PCR of about 6 to 12 cycles using a sample-barcoded 5' primer and a J-beta primer mix. All cDNA molecules were each tagged by a template-switch adaptor with 12 random nucleotides. One entry per CDR3 protein, called by TCRdb with MiXCR from the 5' RACE reads. The table records around 870,000 distinct CDR3 sequences, under 30% of them present only once.

This clonotype was obtained from a woman older than 75 in good health. The gene calls are TRBV4-1 and TRBJ1-5; D may be TRBD1 (6 bases). The source material was blood. CDR3 protein: CASSVQQGAGNQPQHF. CDR3 nucleotide sequence: TGCGCCAGCAGCGTCCAACAGGGCGCCGGCAATCAGCCCCAGCATTTT.